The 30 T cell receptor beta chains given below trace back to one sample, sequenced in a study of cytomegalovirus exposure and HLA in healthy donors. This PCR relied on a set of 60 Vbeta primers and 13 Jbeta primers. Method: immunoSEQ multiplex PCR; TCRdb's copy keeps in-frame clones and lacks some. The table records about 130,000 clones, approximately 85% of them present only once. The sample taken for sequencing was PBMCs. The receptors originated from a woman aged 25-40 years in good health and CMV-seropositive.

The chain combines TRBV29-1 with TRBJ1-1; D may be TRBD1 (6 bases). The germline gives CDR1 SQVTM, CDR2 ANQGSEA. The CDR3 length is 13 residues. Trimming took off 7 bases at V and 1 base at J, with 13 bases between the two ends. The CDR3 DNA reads TGCAGCGCCACCGGGACACCGAACACTGAAGCTTTCTTT. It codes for CSATGTPNTEAFF. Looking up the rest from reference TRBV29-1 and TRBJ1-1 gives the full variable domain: SAVISQKPSRDICQRGTSLTIQCQVDSQVTMMFWYRQQPGQSLTLIATANQGSEATYESGFVIDKFPISRPNLTFSTLTVSNMSPEDSSIYLCSATGTPNTEAFFGQGTRLTVV.

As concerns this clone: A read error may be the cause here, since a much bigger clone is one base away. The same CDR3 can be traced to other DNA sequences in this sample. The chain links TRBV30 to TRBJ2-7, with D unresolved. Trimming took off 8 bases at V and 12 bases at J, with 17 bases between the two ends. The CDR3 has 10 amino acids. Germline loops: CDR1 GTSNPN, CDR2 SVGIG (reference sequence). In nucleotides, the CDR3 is TGTGCCGGGTCCCTTCGACTGCGGTACTTC. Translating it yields CAGSLRLRYF.

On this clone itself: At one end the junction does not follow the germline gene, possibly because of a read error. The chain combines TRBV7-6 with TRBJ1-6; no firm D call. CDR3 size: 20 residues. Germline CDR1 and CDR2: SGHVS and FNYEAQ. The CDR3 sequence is CASSSTRRVVKGDYSSPLHF. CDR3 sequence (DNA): TGTGCCAGCAGCTCCACCCGGCGGGTGGTGAAGGGAGACTATAGTTCACCCCTCCACTTT.

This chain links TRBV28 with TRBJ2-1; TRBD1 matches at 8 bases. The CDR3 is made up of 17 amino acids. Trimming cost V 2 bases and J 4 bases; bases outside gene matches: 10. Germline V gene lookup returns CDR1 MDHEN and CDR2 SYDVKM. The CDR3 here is CASSLHSGQGPYNEQFF. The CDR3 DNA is TGTGCCAGCAGTTTACACTCAGGACAGGGCCCGTACAATGAGCAGTTCTTC.

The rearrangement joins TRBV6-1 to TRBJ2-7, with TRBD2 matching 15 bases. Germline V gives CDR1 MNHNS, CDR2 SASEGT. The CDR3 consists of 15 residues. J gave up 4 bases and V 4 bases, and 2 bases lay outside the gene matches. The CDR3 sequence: CASSAGLAGGYEQYF. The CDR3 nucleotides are TGTGCCAGCAGTGCCGGACTAGCGGGAGGGTACGAGCAGTACTTC.

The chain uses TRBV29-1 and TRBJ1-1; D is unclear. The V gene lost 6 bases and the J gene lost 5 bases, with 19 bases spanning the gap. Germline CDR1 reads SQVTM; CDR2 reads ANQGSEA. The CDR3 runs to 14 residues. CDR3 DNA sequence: TGCAGCGTAACAGTGGGGAGCGAAAGAACTGAAGCTTTCTTT. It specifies CSVTVGSERTEAFF. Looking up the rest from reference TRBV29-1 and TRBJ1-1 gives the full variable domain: SAVISQKPSRDICQRGTSLTIQCQVDSQVTMMFWYRQQPGQSLTLIATANQGSEATYESGFVIDKFPISRPNLTFSTLTVSNMSPEDSSIYLCSVTVGSERTEAFFGQGTRLTVV.

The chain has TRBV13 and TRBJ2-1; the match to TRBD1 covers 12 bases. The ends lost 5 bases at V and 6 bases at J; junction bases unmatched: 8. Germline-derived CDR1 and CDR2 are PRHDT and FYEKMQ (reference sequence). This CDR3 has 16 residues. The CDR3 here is CASSPRGQGAANEQFF. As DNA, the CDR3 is TGTGCCAGCAGCCCCCGGGGACAGGGGGCGGCCAATGAGCAGTTCTTC. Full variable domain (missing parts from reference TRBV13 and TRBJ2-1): AAGVIQSPRHLIKEKRETATLKCYPIPRHDTVYWYQQGPGQDPQFLISFYEKMQSDKGSIPDRFSAQQFSDYHSELNMSSLELGDSALYFCASSPRGQGAANEQFFGPGTRLTVL.

CDR3 in amino acids: CASSELAGTIQYF. The CDR3, as DNA: TGTGCCAGCAGTGAACTAGCGGGAACCATTCAGTACTTC. This sequence joins TRBV6-1 and TRBJ2-4; 9 bases map to TRBD2. The germline V gene has CDR1 MNHNS and CDR2 SASEGT. This CDR3 is 13 amino acids long. The junction had 2 bases not matched to a gene; V was cut back by 2 bases and J by 9 bases.

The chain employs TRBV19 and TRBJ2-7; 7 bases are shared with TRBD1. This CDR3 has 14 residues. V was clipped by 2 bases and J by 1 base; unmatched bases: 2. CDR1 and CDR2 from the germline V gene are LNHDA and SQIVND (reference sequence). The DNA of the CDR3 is TGTGCCAGTAGTATATGGGGACAGTCCTACGAGCAGTACTTC. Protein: CASSIWGQSYEQYF.

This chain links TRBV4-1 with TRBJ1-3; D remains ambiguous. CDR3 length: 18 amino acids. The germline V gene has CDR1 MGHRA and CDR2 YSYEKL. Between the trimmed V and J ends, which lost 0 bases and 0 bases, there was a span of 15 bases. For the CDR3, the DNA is TGCGCCAGCAGCCAAGAGACCCCAGAGGTTCTCTCTGGAAACACCATATATTTT. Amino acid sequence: CASSQETPEVLSGNTIYF.

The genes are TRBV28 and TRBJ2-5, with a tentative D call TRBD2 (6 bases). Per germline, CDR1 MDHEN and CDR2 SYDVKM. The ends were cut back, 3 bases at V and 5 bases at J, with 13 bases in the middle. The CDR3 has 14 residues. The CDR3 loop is CASSFQWGRETQYF. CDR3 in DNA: TGTGCCAGCAGTTTCCAATGGGGGAGGGAGACCCAGTACTTC.

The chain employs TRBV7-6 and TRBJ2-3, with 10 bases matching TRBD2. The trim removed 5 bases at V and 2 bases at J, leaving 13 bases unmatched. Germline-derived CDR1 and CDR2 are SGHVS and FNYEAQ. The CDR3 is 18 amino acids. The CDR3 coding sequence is TGTGCCAGCAGCCGCGGGCTAGCGGGAGCCCGATCCACAGATACGCAGTATTTT. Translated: CASSRGLAGARSTDTQYF.

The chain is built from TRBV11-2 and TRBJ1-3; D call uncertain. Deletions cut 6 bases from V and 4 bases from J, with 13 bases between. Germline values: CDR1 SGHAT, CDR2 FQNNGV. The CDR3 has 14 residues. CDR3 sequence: CASRPTGSGNTIYF. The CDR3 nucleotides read TGTGCCAGCAGGCCCACGGGGTCGGGAAACACCATATATTTT.

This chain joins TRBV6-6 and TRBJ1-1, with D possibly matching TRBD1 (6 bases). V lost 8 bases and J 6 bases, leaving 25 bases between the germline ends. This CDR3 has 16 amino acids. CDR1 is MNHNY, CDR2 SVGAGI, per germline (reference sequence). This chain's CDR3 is CASFPEVGGGTPEAFF. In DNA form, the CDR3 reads TGTGCCAGCTTCCCGGAGGTAGGGGGGGGTACTCCTGAAGCTTTCTTT.

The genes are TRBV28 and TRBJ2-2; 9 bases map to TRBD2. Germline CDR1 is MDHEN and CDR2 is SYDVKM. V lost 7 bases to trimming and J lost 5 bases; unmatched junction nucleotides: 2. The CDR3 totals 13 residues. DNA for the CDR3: TGTGCCAGCAAGAGCGGGGGGACCGGGGAGCTGTTTTTT. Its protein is CASKSGGTGELFF.

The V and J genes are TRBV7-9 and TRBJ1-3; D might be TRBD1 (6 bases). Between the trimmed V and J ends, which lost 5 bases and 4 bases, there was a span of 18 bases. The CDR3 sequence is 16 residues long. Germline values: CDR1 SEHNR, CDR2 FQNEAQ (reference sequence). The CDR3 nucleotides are TGTGCCAGCAGCGCCGCGACAGGTAGTTCCGGAAACACCATATATTTT. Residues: CASSAATGSSGNTIYF.

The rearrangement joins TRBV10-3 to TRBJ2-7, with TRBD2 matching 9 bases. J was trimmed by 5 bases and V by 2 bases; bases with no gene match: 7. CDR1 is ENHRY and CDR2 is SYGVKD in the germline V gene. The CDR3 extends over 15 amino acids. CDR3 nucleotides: TGTGCCATCAGTGAGAATAGCGGGAGTATCGACGAGCAGTACTTC. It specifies CAISENSGSIDEQYF.

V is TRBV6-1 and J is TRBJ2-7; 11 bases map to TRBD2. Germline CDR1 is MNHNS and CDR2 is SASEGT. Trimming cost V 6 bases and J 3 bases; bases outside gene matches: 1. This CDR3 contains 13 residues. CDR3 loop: CASRGTSGYEQYF. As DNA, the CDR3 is TGTGCCAGCAGAGGGACTAGCGGCTACGAGCAGTACTTC.

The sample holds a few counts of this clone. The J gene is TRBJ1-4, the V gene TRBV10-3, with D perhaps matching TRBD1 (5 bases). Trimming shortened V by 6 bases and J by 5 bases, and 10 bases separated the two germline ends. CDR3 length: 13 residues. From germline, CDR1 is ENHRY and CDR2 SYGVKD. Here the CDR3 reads CAISPGGNEKLFF. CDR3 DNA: TGTGCCATCAGCCCCGGGGGGAATGAAAAACTGTTTTTT.

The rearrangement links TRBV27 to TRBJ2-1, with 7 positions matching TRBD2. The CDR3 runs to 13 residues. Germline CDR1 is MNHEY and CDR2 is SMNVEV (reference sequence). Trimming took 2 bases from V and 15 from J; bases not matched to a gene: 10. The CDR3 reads CASSLPRGGGLFF. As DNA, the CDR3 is TGTGCCAGCAGTTTACCCCGCGGGGGTGGGTTGTTCTTC.

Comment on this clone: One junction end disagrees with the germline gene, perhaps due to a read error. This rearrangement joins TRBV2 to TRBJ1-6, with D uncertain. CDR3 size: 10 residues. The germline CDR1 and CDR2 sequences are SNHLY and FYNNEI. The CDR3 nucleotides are TGTGCCAGCAGTGAAGAGGGAGCAGTCTTT. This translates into CASSEEGAVF.

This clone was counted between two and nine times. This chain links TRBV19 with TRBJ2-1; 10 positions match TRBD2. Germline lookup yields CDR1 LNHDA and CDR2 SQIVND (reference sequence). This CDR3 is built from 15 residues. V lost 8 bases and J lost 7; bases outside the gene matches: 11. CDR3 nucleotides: TGTGCCAGTCGGTGGAGCGGGGGGGCCGTAAATGAGCAGTTCTTC. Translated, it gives CASRWSGGAVNEQFF.

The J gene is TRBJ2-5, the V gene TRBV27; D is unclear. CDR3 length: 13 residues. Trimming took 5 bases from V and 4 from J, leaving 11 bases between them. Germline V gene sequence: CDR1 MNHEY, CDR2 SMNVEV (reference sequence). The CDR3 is CASSPRPGETQYF. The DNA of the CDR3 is TGTGCCAGCAGTCCCCGCCCGGGAGAGACCCAGTACTTC.

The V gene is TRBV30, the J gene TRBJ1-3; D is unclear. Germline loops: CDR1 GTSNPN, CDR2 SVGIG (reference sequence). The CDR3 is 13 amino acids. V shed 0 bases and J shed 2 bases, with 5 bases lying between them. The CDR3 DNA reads TGTGCCTGGAGTGTAGGAGCTGGAAACACCATATATTTT. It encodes CAWSVGAGNTIYF.

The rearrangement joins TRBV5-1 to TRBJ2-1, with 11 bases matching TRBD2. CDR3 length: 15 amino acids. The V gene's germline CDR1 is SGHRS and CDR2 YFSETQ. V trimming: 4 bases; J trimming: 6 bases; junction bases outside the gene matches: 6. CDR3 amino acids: CASSPIAGGRNEQFF. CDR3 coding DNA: TGCGCCAGCAGCCCCATAGCGGGGGGGCGCAATGAGCAGTTCTTC. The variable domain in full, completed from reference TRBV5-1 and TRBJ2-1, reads KAGVTQTPRYLIKTRGQQVTLSCSPISGHRSVSWYQQTPGQGLQFLFEYFSETQRNKGNFPGRFSGRQFSNSRSEMNVSTLELGDSALYLCASSPIAGGRNEQFFGPGTRLTVL.

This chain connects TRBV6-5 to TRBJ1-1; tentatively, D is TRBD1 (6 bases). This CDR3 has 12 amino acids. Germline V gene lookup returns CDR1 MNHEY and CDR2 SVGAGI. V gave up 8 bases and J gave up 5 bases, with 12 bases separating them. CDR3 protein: CASGRDTTEAFF. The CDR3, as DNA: TGTGCCAGCGGGAGGGACACTACTGAAGCTTTCTTT.

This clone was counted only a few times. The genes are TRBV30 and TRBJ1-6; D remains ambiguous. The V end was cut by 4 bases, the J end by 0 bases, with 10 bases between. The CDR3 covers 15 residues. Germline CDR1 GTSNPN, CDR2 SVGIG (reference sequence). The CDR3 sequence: CAWTSGSSYNSPLHF. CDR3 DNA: TGTGCCTGGACCTCGGGGAGCTCCTATAATTCACCCCTCCACTTT.

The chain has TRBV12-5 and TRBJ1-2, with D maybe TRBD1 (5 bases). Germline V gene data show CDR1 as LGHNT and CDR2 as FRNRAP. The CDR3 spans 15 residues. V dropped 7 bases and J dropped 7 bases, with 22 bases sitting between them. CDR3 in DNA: TGTGCTAGTGCTCCTGGGGCGACCGCGAGTGGTGGCTACACCTTC. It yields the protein CASAPGATASGGYTF.

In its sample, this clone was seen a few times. In DNA, the CDR3 is TGTGCCAGCAGTGACCGGAGGACTAATGAAAAACTGTTTTTT. It translates to CASSDRRTNEKLFF. V is TRBV2 and J is TRBJ1-4; D remains ambiguous. This CDR3 has 14 amino acids. The ends were cut back, 3 bases at V and 2 bases at J, with 7 bases in the middle. Germline V gene data show CDR1 as SNHLY and CDR2 as FYNNEI.

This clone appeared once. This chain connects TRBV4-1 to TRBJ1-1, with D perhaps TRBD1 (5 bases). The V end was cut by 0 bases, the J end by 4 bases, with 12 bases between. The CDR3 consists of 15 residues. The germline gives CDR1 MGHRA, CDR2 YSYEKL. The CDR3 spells CASSQESPRATEAFF. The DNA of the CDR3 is TGCGCCAGCAGCCAAGAATCCCCCAGGGCCACTGAAGCTTTCTTT.